The 17 T cell receptor beta chains below come from one sample, sequenced in a study of blood T cell repertoires in COVID-19. Using immunoSEQ multiplex PCR, the repertoire was profiled, and TCRdb retains in-frame clones only, with some absent. This table holds over 60,000 clones, about 88% found once. The sequencing sample was made of peripheral blood. Every receptor here comes from a man aged 80 or over with acute or convalescent COVID-19.

This chain links TRBV2 with TRBJ2-1, with 9 positions matching TRBD2. V dropped 6 bases and J dropped 2; count of bases not matched to a gene: 5. This CDR3 is 15 amino acids long. CDR1 is SNHLY, CDR2 FYNNEI, per germline. In DNA form, the CDR3 reads TGTGCCAGCAGGCCCCCTAGCGGGGCCTACAATGAGCAGTTCTTC. Translation gives CASRPPSGAYNEQFF.

The V call is TRBV5-4, the J call TRBJ2-3; D remains ambiguous. Between the trimmed V and J ends, which lost 4 bases and 7 bases, there was a span of 10 bases. CDR1 SGHNT and CDR2 YYREEE come from the germline V gene (reference sequence). CDR3 length equals 12 residues. The CDR3 sequence is CASSPQKNTQYF. The CDR3 DNA follows: TGTGCCAGCAGCCCCCAGAAGAATACGCAGTATTTT.

The CDR3 spells CAWSERRIRFF. The CDR3 DNA reads TGTGCCTGGAGTGAGCGGCGGATACGGTTCTTT. The rearrangement joins TRBV30 to TRBJ1-1; D remains ambiguous. Germline V gene data show CDR1 as GTSNPN and CDR2 as SVGIG (reference sequence). This CDR3 has 11 residues. The V end lost 1 base, the J end lost 14 bases, and 14 bases lay between the germline ends.

The genes are TRBV27 and TRBJ2-1; TRBD1 is a possible D gene (5 bases). This CDR3 is built from 12 residues. Germline V gene lookup returns CDR1 MNHEY and CDR2 SMNVEV (reference sequence). Trimming removed 2 bases from V and 8 bases from J, with 7 bases in between. CDR3 sequence reads: CASSLIGDEQFF. CDR3 bases: TGTGCCAGCAGTTTAATAGGGGATGAGCAGTTCTTC.

The chain uses TRBV30 and TRBJ2-7; 11 bases line up with TRBD2. CDR1 is GTSNPN and CDR2 is SVGIG in the germline V gene (reference sequence). The trim removed 4 bases at V and 7 bases at J, leaving 6 bases unmatched. This CDR3 has 13 amino acids. For the CDR3, the DNA is TGTGCCTGGAAACTAGCGGGAGCACGGGAGCAGTACTTC. Translation: CAWKLAGAREQYF.

The chain links TRBV29-1 to TRBJ2-3, with 12 bases identical to TRBD1. Germline V gene data show CDR1 as SQVTM and CDR2 as ANQGSEA. V was pared by 7 bases and J by 3 bases, with 8 bases of the junction left unmatched. There are 15 residues in the CDR3. The CDR3 DNA reads TGCAGCGCCGCAGGGACAGGGGGCGGTACAGATACGCAGTATTTT. Translated: CSAAGTGGGTDTQYF.

The V gene is TRBV3-1 (or the pseudogene TRBV3-2), the J gene TRBJ1-1; D unclear. Germline V lookup: CDR1 LGHDT, CDR2 YNNKEL (reference sequence). Trimming pared 1 base from V and 4 bases from J, leaving 4 bases between. CDR3 length: 12 residues. The CDR3 DNA reads as TGTGCCAGCAGCCAAGGGAGCACTGAAGCTTTCTTT. This encodes CASSQGSTEAFF.

V usage is TRBV6-5 and J usage is TRBJ2-1; TRBD1 might be the D (6 bases). Germline V CDR1 and CDR2: MNHEY, SVGAGI. V was shortened by 6 bases and J by 3 bases, with 9 bases between the two germline ends. CDR3 length: 13 amino acids. The CDR3 region is CASRARGYNEQFF. CDR3 in DNA: TGTGCCAGCAGGGCCAGGGGCTACAATGAGCAGTTCTTC.

The V and J genes are TRBV20-1 and TRBJ1-2; D not resolved. Germline lookup yields CDR1 DFQATT and CDR2 SNEGSKA (reference sequence). The CDR3 is 12 residues long. With 3 bases removed from V and 8 bases from J, the gap between germline ends came to 13 bases. CDR3 nucleotides: TGCAGTGCTAGTTCGGGAAGTAACGGCTACACCTTC. This translates into CSASSGSNGYTF.

The chain uses TRBV19 and TRBJ1-1; TRBD1 matches at 7 bases. The J segment lost 4 bases and the V segment lost 3 bases, leaving 5 bases of the junction unmatched. There are 14 residues in the CDR3. Per germline, CDR1 LNHDA and CDR2 SQIVND (reference sequence). CDR3 in amino acids: CASSMDRWGTEAFF. The CDR3 DNA is TGTGCCAGTAGTATGGACAGGTGGGGCACTGAAGCTTTCTTT.

This clone appeared a single time. J is TRBJ2-1 and V is TRBV5-1; perhaps TRBD2 as D (6 bases). V was trimmed by 0 bases and J by 0 bases, leaving 13 bases between them. The CDR3 is 17 residues long. Germline loops: CDR1 SGHRS, CDR2 YFSETQ. The CDR3 region has the DNA TGCGCCAGCAGCTTGGCCGGACTACCCAGCTCCTACAATGAGCAGTTCTTC. This translates into CASSLAGLPSSYNEQFF.

This rearrangement joins TRBV14 to TRBJ2-3; 7 nucleotides agree with TRBD1. The CDR3 consists of 16 residues. Per germline, CDR1 SGHDN and CDR2 FVKESK. Trimming removed 3 bases from V and 0 bases from J; junction bases left unmatched: 6. The CDR3 DNA follows: TGTGCCAGCAGCCACCTCACAGGGGTTAGCACAGATACGCAGTATTTT. As protein: CASSHLTGVSTDTQYF.

The rearrangement joins TRBV6-4 to TRBJ2-7, with 9 bases aligning to TRBD1. With V trimmed by 3 bases and J by 2 bases, 2 bases remained unmatched. CDR1 and CDR2 (germline): MRHNA, SNTAGT. CDR3 size: 14 residues. As DNA, the CDR3 is TGTGCCAGCAGTGAGACAGGGGGACCCTACGAGCAGTACTTC. Protein: CASSETGGPYEQYF.

The CDR3 sequence: CASTPGGGFTGELFF. Here the CDR3 DNA reads TGTGCCAGCACCCCTGGAGGGGGCTTCACCGGGGAGCTGTTTTTT. The chain uses TRBV6-5 and TRBJ2-2; tentative D call: TRBD1 (7 bases). This CDR3 spans 15 amino acids. Deletions cut 7 bases from V and 4 bases from J, with 16 bases between. The germline gives CDR1 MNHEY, CDR2 SVGAGI.

This chain connects TRBV5-4 to TRBJ2-1; TRBD2 matches at 13 bases. V shed 4 bases, J shed 9 bases, and the junction held 7 bases outside the gene matches. The CDR3 runs 15 residues. Germline V lookup: CDR1 SGHNT, CDR2 YYREEE (reference sequence). CDR3 sequence reads: CASSLTSGGASEQFF. The CDR3 region has the DNA TGTGCCAGCAGCCTTACTAGCGGGGGGGCGAGTGAGCAGTTCTTC. The full variable domain, completed using reference TRBV5-4 and TRBJ2-1, is ETGVTQSPTHLIKTRGQQVTLRCSSQSGHNTVSWYQQALGQGPQFIFQYYREEENGRGNFPPRFSGLQFPNYSSELNVNALELDDSALYLCASSLTSGGASEQFFGPGTRLTVL.

The rearrangement uses TRBV6-5 and TRBJ2-2; TRBD2 aligns across 8 bases. After removal of 7 bases from V and 4 bases from J, the junction contained 5 bases not matched to a gene. The CDR3 extends over 14 amino acids. Germline CDR1 is MNHEY and CDR2 is SVGAGI. The CDR3 nucleotides read TGTGCCAGCACGAGCGGGGGTGGCACCGGGGAGCTGTTTTTT. This sequence encodes CASTSGGGTGELFF.

The genes are TRBV6-4 and TRBJ1-3, with no clear D. The V end lost 3 bases, the J end lost 0 bases, and 6 bases lay between the germline ends. The CDR3 is 14 amino acids. From germline, CDR1 is MRHNA and CDR2 SNTAGT. The CDR3 bases are TGTGCCAGCAGTGAGAGGAGCTCTGGAAACACCATATATTTT. As protein: CASSERSSGNTIYF.